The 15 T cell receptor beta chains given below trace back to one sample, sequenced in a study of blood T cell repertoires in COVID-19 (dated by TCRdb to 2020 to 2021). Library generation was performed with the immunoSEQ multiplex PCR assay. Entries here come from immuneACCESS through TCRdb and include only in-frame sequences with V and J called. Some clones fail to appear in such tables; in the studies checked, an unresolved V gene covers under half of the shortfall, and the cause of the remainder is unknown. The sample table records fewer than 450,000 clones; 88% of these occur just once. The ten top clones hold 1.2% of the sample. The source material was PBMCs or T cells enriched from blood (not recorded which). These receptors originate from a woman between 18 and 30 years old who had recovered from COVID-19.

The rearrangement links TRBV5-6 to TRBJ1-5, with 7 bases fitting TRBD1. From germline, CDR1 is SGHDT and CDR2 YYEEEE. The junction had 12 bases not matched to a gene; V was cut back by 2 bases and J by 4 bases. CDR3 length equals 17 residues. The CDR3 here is CASSLLSGGGANQPQHF. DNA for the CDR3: TGTGCCAGCAGCTTACTGTCGGGAGGGGGCGCGAATCAGCCCCAGCATTTT.

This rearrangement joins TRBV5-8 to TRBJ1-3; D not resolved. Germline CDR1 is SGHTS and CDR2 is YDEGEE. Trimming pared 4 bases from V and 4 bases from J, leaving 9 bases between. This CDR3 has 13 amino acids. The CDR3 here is CASSPTAGNTIYF. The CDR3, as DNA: TGTGCCAGCAGCCCAACCGCGGGAAACACCATATATTTT.

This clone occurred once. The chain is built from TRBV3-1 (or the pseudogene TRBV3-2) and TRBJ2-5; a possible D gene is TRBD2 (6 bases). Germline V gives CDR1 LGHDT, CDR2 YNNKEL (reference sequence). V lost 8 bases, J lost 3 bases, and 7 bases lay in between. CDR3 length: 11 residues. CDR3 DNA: TGTGCCAGCTCGGGGGAAGAGACCCAGTACTTC. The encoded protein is CASSGEETQYF.

Written as DNA, the CDR3 is TGTGCCAGCGATGACAGGGGCCTAGCAGCCCCCAGCAATCAGCCCCAGCATTTT. Encoded protein: CASDDRGLAAPSNQPQHF. This rearrangement joins TRBV28 to TRBJ1-5; 8 bases match TRBD1. The germline CDR1 and CDR2 sequences are MDHEN and SYDVKM. Germline trimming cut 8 bases from V and 1 base from J; bases unmatched to any gene: 16. This CDR3 has 18 residues.

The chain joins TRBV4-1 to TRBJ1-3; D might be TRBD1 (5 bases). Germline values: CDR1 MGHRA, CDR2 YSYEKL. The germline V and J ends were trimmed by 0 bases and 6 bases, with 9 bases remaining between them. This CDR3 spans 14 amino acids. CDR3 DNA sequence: TGCGCCAGCAGCCAAGACAGGGTGAAAAACACCATATATTTT. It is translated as CASSQDRVKNTIYF.

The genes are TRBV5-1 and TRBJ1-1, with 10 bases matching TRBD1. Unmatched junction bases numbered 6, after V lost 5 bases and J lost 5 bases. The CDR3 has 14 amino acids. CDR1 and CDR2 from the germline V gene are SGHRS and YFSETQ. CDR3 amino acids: CASRPGQGQTEAFF. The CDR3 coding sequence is TGCGCCAGCAGACCGGGACAGGGGCAGACTGAAGCTTTCTTT.

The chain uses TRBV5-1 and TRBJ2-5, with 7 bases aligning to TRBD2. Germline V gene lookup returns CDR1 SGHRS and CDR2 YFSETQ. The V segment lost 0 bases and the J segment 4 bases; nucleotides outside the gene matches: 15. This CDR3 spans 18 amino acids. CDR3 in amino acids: CASSLGGGGSLPSETQYF. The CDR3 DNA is TGCGCCAGCAGCTTGGGGGGCGGGGGTTCTCTACCCTCAGAGACCCAGTACTTC.

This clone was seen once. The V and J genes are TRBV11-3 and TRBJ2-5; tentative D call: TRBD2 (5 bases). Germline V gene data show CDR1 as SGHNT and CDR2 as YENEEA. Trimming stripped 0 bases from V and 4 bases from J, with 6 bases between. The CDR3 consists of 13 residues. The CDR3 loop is CASSLDLAETQYF. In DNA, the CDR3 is TGTGCCAGCAGCTTAGATCTAGCAGAGACCCAGTACTTC.

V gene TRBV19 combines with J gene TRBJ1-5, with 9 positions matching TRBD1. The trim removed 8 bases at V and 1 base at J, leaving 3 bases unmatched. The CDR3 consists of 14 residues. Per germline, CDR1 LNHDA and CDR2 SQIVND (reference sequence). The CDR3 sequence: CASGTGKSNQPQHF. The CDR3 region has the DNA TGTGCCAGTGGGACAGGGAAAAGCAATCAGCCCCAGCATTTT.

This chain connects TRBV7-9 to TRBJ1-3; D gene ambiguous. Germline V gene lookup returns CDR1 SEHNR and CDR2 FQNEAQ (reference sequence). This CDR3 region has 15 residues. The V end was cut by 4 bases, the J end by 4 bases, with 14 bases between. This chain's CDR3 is CASSSDSTYGNTIYF. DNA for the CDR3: TGTGCCAGCAGCTCTGACTCTACGTACGGAAACACCATATATTTT.

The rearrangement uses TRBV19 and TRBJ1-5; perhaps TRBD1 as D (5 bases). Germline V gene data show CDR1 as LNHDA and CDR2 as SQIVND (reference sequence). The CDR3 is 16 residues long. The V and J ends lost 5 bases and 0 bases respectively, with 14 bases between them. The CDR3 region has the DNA TGTGCCAGTAGTTCCCGACAGCCCTATAGCAATCAGCCCCAGCATTTT. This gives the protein CASSSRQPYSNQPQHF.

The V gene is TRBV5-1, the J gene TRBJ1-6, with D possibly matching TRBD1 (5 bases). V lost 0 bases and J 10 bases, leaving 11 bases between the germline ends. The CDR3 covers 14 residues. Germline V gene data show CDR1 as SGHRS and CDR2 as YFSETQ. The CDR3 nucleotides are TGCGCCAGCAGCTTGGTCGGGGGGTTCTCACCCCTCCACTTT. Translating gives CASSLVGGFSPLHF.

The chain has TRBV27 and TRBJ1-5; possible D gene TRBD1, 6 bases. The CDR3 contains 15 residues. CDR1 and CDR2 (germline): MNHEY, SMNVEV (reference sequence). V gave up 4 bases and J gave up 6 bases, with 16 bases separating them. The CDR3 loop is CASSSLGEGVQPQHF. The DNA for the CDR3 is TGTGCCAGCAGTTCATTGGGGGAGGGGGTTCAGCCCCAGCATTTT.

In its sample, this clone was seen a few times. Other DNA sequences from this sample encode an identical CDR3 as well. CDR3 residues: CASSFGGGTEAFF. For the CDR3, the DNA is TGCGCCAGCAGCTTCGGGGGAGGGACTGAAGCTTTCTTT. The chain employs TRBV5-1 and TRBJ1-1; possible D gene TRBD1, 5 bases. Germline V CDR1 and CDR2: SGHRS, YFSETQ. V dropped 2 bases and J dropped 5 bases, with 10 bases sitting between them. The CDR3 covers 13 residues.

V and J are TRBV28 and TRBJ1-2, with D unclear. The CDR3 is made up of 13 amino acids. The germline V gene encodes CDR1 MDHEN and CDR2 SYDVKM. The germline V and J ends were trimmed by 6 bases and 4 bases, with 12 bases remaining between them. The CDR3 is CASSNSRSYGYTF. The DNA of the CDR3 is TGTGCCAGCAGCAACTCTAGGAGCTATGGCTACACCTTC.